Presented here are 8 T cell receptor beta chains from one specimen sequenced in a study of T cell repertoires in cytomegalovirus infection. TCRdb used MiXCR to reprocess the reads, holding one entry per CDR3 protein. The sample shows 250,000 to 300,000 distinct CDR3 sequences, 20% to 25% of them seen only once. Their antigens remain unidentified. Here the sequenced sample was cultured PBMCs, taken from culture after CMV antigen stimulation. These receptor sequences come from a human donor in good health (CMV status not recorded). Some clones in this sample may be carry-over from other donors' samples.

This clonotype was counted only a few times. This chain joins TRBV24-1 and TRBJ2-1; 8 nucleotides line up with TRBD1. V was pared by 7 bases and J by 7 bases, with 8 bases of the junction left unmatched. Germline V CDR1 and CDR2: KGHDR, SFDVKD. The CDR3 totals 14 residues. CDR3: CATRAGRQGNEQFF. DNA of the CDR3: TGTGCCACCAGGGCCGGACGACAGGGGAATGAGCAGTTCTTC.

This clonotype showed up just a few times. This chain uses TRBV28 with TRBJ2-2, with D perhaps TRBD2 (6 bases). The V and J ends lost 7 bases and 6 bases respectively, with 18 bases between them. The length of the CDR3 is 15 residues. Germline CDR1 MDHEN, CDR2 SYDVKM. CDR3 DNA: TGTGCCAGCAACTTCCACGAACGGGGGTCCGGGGAGCTGTTTTTT. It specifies CASNFHERGSGELFF.

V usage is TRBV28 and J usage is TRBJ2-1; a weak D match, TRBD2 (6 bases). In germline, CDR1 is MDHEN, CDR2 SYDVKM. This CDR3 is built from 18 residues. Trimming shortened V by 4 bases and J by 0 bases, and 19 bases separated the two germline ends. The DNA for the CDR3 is TGTGCCAGCAGTTCCGCGGGACCTGGGTCTAGCTCCTACAATGAGCAGTTCTTC. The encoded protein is CASSSAGPGSSSYNEQFF.

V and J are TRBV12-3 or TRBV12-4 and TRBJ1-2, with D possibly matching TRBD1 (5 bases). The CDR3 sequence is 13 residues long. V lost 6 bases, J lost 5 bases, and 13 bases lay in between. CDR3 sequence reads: CASSQPGVYGYTF. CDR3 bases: TGTGCCAGCAGCCAACCGGGGGTTTATGGCTACACCTTC.

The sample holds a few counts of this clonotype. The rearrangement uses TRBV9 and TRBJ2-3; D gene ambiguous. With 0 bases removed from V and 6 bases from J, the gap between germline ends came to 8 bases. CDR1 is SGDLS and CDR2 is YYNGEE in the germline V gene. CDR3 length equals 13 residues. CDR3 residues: CASSVEGGDTQYF. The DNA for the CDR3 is TGTGCCAGCAGCGTAGAAGGCGGTGATACGCAGTATTTT.

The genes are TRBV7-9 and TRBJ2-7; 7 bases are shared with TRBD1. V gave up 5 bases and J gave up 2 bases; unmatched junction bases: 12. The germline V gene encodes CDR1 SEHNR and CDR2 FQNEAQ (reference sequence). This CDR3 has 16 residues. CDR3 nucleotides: TGTGCCAGCAGCCGGGACACAGGGGACGACGCCTACGAGCAGTACTTC. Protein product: CASSRDTGDDAYEQYF.

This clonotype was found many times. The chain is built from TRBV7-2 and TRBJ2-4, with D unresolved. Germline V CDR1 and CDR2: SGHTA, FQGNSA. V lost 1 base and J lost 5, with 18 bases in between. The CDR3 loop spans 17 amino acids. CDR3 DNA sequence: TGTGCCAGCAGCTTAGTATCCGGTGGAGTACGCGAAAACATTCAGTACTTC. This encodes CASSLVSGGVRENIQYF.

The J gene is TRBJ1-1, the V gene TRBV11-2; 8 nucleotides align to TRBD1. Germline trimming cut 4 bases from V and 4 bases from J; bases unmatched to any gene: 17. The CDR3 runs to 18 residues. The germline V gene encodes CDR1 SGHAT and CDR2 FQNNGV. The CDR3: CASSSRPRRTGRATEAFF. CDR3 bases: TGTGCCAGCAGCTCCCGTCCGCGTCGGACAGGGCGAGCCACTGAAGCTTTCTTT.